This T cell receptor beta chain was found in a study of shared clonotypes between healthy human individuals. The J segment lost 7 bases and the V segment lost 5 bases, leaving 10 bases of the junction unmatched. The germline gives CDR1 MDHEN, CDR2 SYDVKM. The CDR3 loop spans 17 amino acids. Generated by immunoSEQ multiplex PCR, the TCRdb table keeps only in-frame clones and is missing some. Of approximately 1,500,000 clones in the sample, around 98% are singletons; the top ten hold approximately 0.45%. For this clone: Its antigen is not identified.

Study conclusions and caveats: Between a handful of donors, naive CD4 clonotypes were shared at a level of about 5%.

The study separated CD4+ cells into CD45RA+ naive and CD45RA-negative memory subsets. The rearrangement joins TRBV28 to TRBJ2-2; 13 bases line up with TRBD2. The sequenced sample consisted of naive CD4+ T cells sorted from blood. Noted subset: CD45RA+ positively selected. The clonotype originates from a man aged 25 to 40 in good health. The CDR3 bases are TGTGCCAGCAGTCCCGGGACTAGCGGGAATTCGTTCGGGGAGCTGTTTTTT. This gives the protein CASSPGTSGNSFGELFF. Supplemented by reference TRBV28 and TRBJ2-2, the full variable domain reads DVKVTQSSRYLVKRTGEKVFLECVQDMDHENMFWYRQDPGLGLRLIYFSYDVKMKEKGDIPEGYSVSREKKERFSLILESASTNQTSMYLCASSPGTSGNSFGELFFGEGSRLTVL.